This paragraph covers one T cell receptor beta chain sequence. The record originates from a study of blood T cell repertoires in COVID-19. Study in general: There were acute and convalescent COVID-19 samples, and they came from the United States, Italy and Spain. PBMCs, B-cell-depleted T cells, or T cells provided the cDNA or gDNA that made up the material.

The CDR3 covers 16 residues. Germline CDR1 is SNHLY and CDR2 is FYNNEI. V was clipped by 2 bases and J by 7 bases, with 17 bases between them. As processed by the authors: Scientists estimated how many nucleated cells there were by amplifying reference gene primers. Measured with immunoSEQ multiplex PCR; TCRdb has only the in-frame clones, and not every one. V, J and clone size derive from that table, while D and trimming were established from the DNA sequence. This repertoire shows 70,000 to 100,000 clones, roughly 82% found once; its top ten account for about 7%. The source is a man aged 45-65 years with active or convalescent COVID-19. The rearrangement uses TRBV2 and TRBJ2-2, with D possibly matching TRBD2 (6 bases). The sample consisted of peripheral blood. CDR3 protein: CASSEPQGGWVGELFF. CDR3 nucleotide sequence: TGTGCCAGCAGTGAACCCCAGGGAGGTTGGGTCGGGGAGCTGTTTTTT.